This record concerns one T cell receptor (beta chain) sequence. This CDR3 has 16 amino acids. Germline V gene sequence: CDR1 SGDLS, CDR2 YYNGEE. Germline trimming cut 0 bases from V and 1 base from J; bases unmatched to any gene: 4. This record comes from a study of siplizumab effects on memory and regulatory T cells. Using immunoSEQ multiplex PCR, the repertoire was profiled, and TCRdb retains in-frame clones only, with some absent. Of 100,000 or so clones in the sample, roughly 94% were seen once. This TCR was sampled from a human donor in good health. The chain is built from TRBV9 and TRBJ2-5; TRBD2 matches 9 bases. The sample consisted of Tregs sorted from blood. For the CDR3, the DNA is TGTGCCAGCAGCGTAGGGGCTAGCGGGGCCCAAGAGACCCAGTACTTC. Protein product: CASSVGASGAQETQYF.